The present T cell receptor (beta chain) was sequenced within a study of cytomegalovirus exposure and HLA in healthy donors. Notes on the study in general: There were a few CMV-associated chains whose specificity for CMV antigens was confirmed in vitro.

Germline CDR1 reads MGHDK; CDR2 reads SYGVNS. The V gene end was trimmed by 5 bases and the J gene end by 2 bases; junction bases not matched to a gene: 7. This CDR3 is 15 amino acids long. As for this clone: The antigen is undetermined.

The protocol was immunoSEQ multiplex PCR, while the TCRdb copy is restricted to in-frame clones and leaves out a portion. The profile shows 200,000 to 300,000 clones, approximately 87% of them singletons. The sequence was collected from a man aged 18 to 30 in good health and CMV-seronegative. Sequencing was done on a sample of PBMCs. The gene calls are TRBV25-1 and TRBJ2-3; 7 bases align to TRBD1. In nucleotides, the CDR3 is TGTGCCAGCAGTCAACAGGGGACATACACAGATACGCAGTATTTT. Its translation: CASSQQGTYTDTQYF.